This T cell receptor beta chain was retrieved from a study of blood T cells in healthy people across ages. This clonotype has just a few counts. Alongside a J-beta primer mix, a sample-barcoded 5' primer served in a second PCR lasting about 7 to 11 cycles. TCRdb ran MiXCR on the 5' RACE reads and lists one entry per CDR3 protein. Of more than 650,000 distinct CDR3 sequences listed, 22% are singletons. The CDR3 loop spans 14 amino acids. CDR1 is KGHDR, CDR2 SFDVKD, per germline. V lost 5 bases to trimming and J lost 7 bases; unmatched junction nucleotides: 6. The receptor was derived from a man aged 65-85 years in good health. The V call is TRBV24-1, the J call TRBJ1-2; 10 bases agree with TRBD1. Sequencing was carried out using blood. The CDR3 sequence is CATSAPGQGSGYTF. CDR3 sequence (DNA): TGTGCCACCAGTGCCCCGGGACAGGGGAGTGGCTACACCTTC.